This TCR beta chain was documented in a study of cytomegalovirus exposure and HLA in healthy donors. PCR involved 60 Vbeta and 13 Jbeta primers. The repertoire was sequenced with immunoSEQ multiplex PCR; TCRdb's copy has only in-frame clones and lacks some. Counted here are over 150,000 clones, approximately 84% occurring once; the ten biggest clones make up more than 0.2%. Overall study results and limits: Per a prior analysis, the majority of TCR beta V segments were productive roughly 90% or roughly 30% of the time. HLA restriction was apparent for most CMV-associated TCR beta chains in a later analysis. After further analysis at a later stage, some 15,000 TCR beta sequences were associated with HLA alleles at 0.05 false discovery rate. The study designated around 150 TCR beta chains cytomegalovirus-associated.

The table lists this clone with a few counts. Antigen specificity is unknown. Additional DNA sequences in this sample encode the identical CDR3. This TCR derives from a girl in the first two years of life in good health and CMV-seronegative. The specimen sequenced was PBMCs.

As DNA, the CDR3 is TGTGCCAGTAGGCCAGGGAACACTGAAGCTTTCTTT. Its translation: CASRPGNTEAFF. The J gene is TRBJ1-1, the V gene TRBV19; no firm D call. The CDR3 runs to 12 residues. Germline CDR1 LNHDA, CDR2 SQIVND (reference sequence). Trimming removed 6 bases from V and 1 base from J, with 6 bases in between.